This T cell receptor beta chain comes out of a study of tumor-infiltrating lymphocytes in primary liver carcinoma. As for the study in general: Recorded tumor stage was T1-T3 N0M0, with diameters of about 4.2 to 10 cm.

Without any cell sorting, about 20-31 mg of bulk tissue yielded co-extracted RNA and DNA. Overall study results and limits: The difference in top-250-clone fraction between tumors and blood was significant, favoring tumors (p = 0.039). Overlap between tumor regions exceeded overlap of tumor with adjacent tissue or blood.

CDR3 size: 14 residues. Per the germline V gene, CDR1 is WSHSY and CDR2 is SAAADI. As concerns this clonotype: Its specificity is unknown. In this CDR3 the conserved last residue, phenylalanine or tryptophan, is missing, so a read error is likely.

A constant-region primer served to make TCR beta cDNA from around 540 ng total RNA. Three-round nested multiplex PCR performed with slightly modified ARM-PCR produced the TCR beta libraries. The first two PCR rounds used TRBV1-TRBV30 primers with a Cbeta primer, about 9 cycles each. TCRdb re-analysed the multiplex PCR reads in MiXCR, keeping a single row per CDR3 protein. The sample lists about 25,000 distinct CDR3 sequences, 77% occurring once. The sequenced sample was liver tumor tissue from sampling region 5. Documented subset: tumor region T5, tumor centre. This TCR was recovered from a woman aged 25 to 39 with primary liver carcinoma and hepatitis B virus infection. This chain joins TRBV10-2 and TRBJ1-1, with D unresolved. The CDR3 sequence: CASTESEAGTEAFI. CDR3 DNA sequence: TGCGCCAGCACTGAGTCGGAGGCGGGCACTGAAGCTTTCATT.